The 6 T cell receptor beta chains given below trace back to one sample, sequenced in a study of blood T cell repertoires in COVID-19. This table comes from immunoSEQ multiplex PCR, and its TCRdb copy is limited to in-frame clones, with some not included. The table includes 280,000 or so clones, approximately 85% detected once. The sequencing sample was made of PBMCs or T cells enriched from blood (not recorded which). The receptors stem from a man younger than 40 who had recovered from COVID-19.

The gene calls are TRBV9 and TRBJ1-1; 7 positions agree with TRBD1. CDR1 and CDR2 from the germline V gene are SGDLS and YYNGEE. The trim removed 3 bases at V and 4 bases at J, leaving 6 bases unmatched. The CDR3 has 14 amino acids. CDR3 nucleotides: TGTGCCAGCAGCGCCTCCTCAGGGGGCACTGAAGCTTTCTTT. Its translation: CASSASSGGTEAFF. The variable domain in full, completed from reference TRBV9 and TRBJ1-1, reads DSGVTQTPKHLITATGQRVTLRCSPRSGDLSVYWYQQSLDQGLQFLIQYYNGEERAKGNILERFSAQQFPDLHSELNLSSLELGDSALYFCASSASSGGTEAFFGQGTRLTVV.

In its sample, this clone was seen a few times. The chain carries TRBV11-2 and TRBJ2-7; D call uncertain. Looked up from germline, CDR1 is SGHAT and CDR2 is FQNNGV. The CDR3 is 15 amino acids. Deletions cut 1 base from V and 3 bases from J, with 13 bases between. CDR3 sequence reads: CASSLGANMDYEQYF. DNA of the CDR3: TGTGCCAGCAGCTTAGGGGCAAACATGGACTACGAGCAGTACTTC.

The chain joins TRBV3-1 (or the pseudogene TRBV3-2) to TRBJ1-2; no reliable D call. This CDR3 is built from 13 residues. Germline CDR1 is LGHDT and CDR2 is YNNKEL (reference sequence). V was pared by 1 base and J by 2 bases, with 5 bases between. CDR3 amino acids: CASSQGQNYGYTF. The CDR3 DNA reads as TGTGCCAGCAGCCAAGGGCAGAACTATGGCTACACCTTC.

The table lists this clone with a count of one. CDR3 in amino acids: CASSILTGNQPQHF. In DNA, the CDR3 is TGTGCCAGTAGTATATTAACGGGAAATCAGCCCCAGCATTTT. The V and J genes are TRBV19 and TRBJ1-5; D remains ambiguous. This CDR3 region has 14 residues. V was shortened by 2 bases and J by 4 bases, with 9 bases between the two germline ends. Germline V CDR1 and CDR2: LNHDA, SQIVND (reference sequence).

This chain joins TRBV7-8 and TRBJ2-3; TRBD1 agrees at 7 bases. Trimming at V came to 6 bases and at J to 5 bases, leaving 8 bases not matched to a gene. CDR1 is SGHVS and CDR2 is FQNEAQ in the germline V gene. This CDR3 is built from 14 residues. The CDR3 nucleotides read TGTGCCAGCAGACCCCGGGACAGTGAAGATACGCAGTATTTT. Amino acids: CASRPRDSEDTQYF.

The rearrangement joins TRBV19 to TRBJ1-5; TRBD1 matches 8 bases. The V and J ends lost 5 bases and 1 base, in that order; junction bases with no gene match: 7. Germline V gives CDR1 LNHDA, CDR2 SQIVND (reference sequence). The CDR3 covers 16 residues. This chain's CDR3 is CASSDWTGQSNQPQHF. CDR3 nucleotides: TGTGCCAGTAGTGACTGGACAGGGCAAAGCAATCAGCCCCAGCATTTT.